The rows below give T cell receptor beta chains drawn from one sample of a study of blood T cell repertoires in COVID-19. Assay: immunoSEQ multiplex PCR; the TCRdb copy retains only in-frame clones and omits some. Altogether 98,000 or so clones are present, roughly four fifths being singletons, with the ten largest covering roughly 5%. The sequenced sample consisted of peripheral blood. The receptor source for this set is a man aged 60 to 69 with acute or convalescent COVID-19. Each CDR3 is given with its conserved first and last residue. The D gene is left open where the match is weak. Clone size is stated in some rows and not others, as once, few, many or a class when expanded.

v_gene: TRBV6-5
j_gene: TRBJ2-5
d_gene: .
len: 14
abundance: .
CDR3aa: CASRAPARVETQYF
CDR3nt: TGTGCCAGCAGGGCCCCTGCGCGGGTAGAGACCCAGTACTTC

v_gene: TRBV7-2
j_gene: TRBJ1-5
d_gene: TRBD1
len: 15
abundance: .
CDR3aa: CASRKTGGGYQPQHF
CDR3nt: TGTGCCAGCAGAAAAACAGGGGGCGGTTATCAGCCCCAGCATTTT

v_gene: TRBV7-9
j_gene: TRBJ1-2
d_gene: .
len: 15
abundance: .
CDR3aa: CASSPRSGEGYGYTF
CDR3nt: TGTGCCAGCAGTCCACGGTCAGGGGAGGGGTATGGCTACACCTTC

v_gene: TRBV27
j_gene: TRBJ1-5
d_gene: .
len: 18
abundance: .
CDR3aa: CASSQRVQPGVLNQPQHF
CDR3nt: TGTGCCAGCAGTCAAAGAGTACAGCCAGGGGTATTGAATCAGCCCCAGCATTTT

v_gene: TRBV7-2
j_gene: TRBJ1-1
d_gene: .
len: 14
abundance: .
CDR3aa: CASSSDNFHLEAFF
CDR3nt: TGTGCCAGCAGCTCGGACAATTTCCACCTTGAAGCTTTCTTT

v_gene: TRBV7-3
j_gene: TRBJ2-2
d_gene: TRBD1
len: 14
abundance: .
CDR3aa: CASSSGTVTGELFF
CDR3nt: TGTGCCAGCAGCTCGGGGACAGTCACCGGGGAGCTGTTTTTT

v_gene: TRBV7-3
j_gene: TRBJ1-4
d_gene: .
len: 14
abundance: .
CDR3aa: CASSLYRESEKLFF
CDR3nt: TGTGCCAGCAGCCTCTACAGGGAGAGTGAAAAACTGTTTTTT

v_gene: TRBV5-8
j_gene: TRBJ2-5
d_gene: TRBD2
len: 16
abundance: once
CDR3aa: CASSASGSRAEETQYF
CDR3nt: TGTGCCAGCAGCGCTAGCGGGAGCCGAGCAGAAGAGACCCAGTACTTC

v_gene: TRBV7-2
j_gene: TRBJ1-2
d_gene: .
len: 15
abundance: few
CDR3aa: CASSLQGSLDYGYTF
CDR3nt: TGTGCCAGCAGCTTACAGGGGAGTCTCGACTATGGCTACACCTTC

v_gene: TRBV5-4
j_gene: TRBJ2-1
d_gene: .
len: 16
abundance: few
CDR3aa: CASSPGSDPSYNEQFF
CDR3nt: TGTGCCAGCAGCCCGGGGTCGGATCCCTCCTACAATGAGCAGTTCTTC

v_gene: TRBV10-3
j_gene: TRBJ2-1
d_gene: .
len: 14
abundance: .
CDR3aa: CAISDRGPYNEQFF
CDR3nt: TGTGCCATCAGTGACCGAGGGCCCTACAATGAGCAGTTCTTC

v_gene: TRBV6-2/TRBV6-3
j_gene: TRBJ2-1
d_gene: TRBD2
len: 17
abundance: .
CDR3aa: CASSYPTSGLAYNEQFF
CDR3nt: TGTGCCAGCAGTTATCCCACTAGCGGCCTCGCCTACAATGAGCAGTTCTTC

v_gene: TRBV19
j_gene: TRBJ1-6
d_gene: .
len: 15
abundance: .
CDR3aa: CASSRGGSYNSPLHF
CDR3nt: TGTGCCAGTAGTAGGGGCGGCTCCTATAATTCACCCCTCCACTTT

v_gene: TRBV6-5
j_gene: TRBJ2-1
d_gene: TRBD2
len: 15
abundance: .
CDR3aa: CATRNGGAVYNEQFF
CDR3nt: TGTGCCACAAGGAACGGGGGGGCGGTCTACAATGAGCAGTTCTTC